This TCR beta chain was retrieved from a study of cytomegalovirus exposure and HLA in healthy donors. Concerning this clone itself: Its antigen is not identified.

PCR was performed using 60 Vbeta and 13 Jbeta primers. The protocol was immunoSEQ multiplex PCR, while the TCRdb copy is restricted to in-frame clones and leaves out a portion. Among 100,000 to 150,000 clones listed, approximately 80% were seen once. Study observations and caveats: Most CMV-associated TCR beta chains were later found to appear HLA-restricted. Many donors carried some public TCRs, although rarity characterized most TCR sequences.

The clonotype originates from a female donor in good health and CMV-seropositive. Material for sequencing was PBMCs.

The chain's CDR3 is CASSPGQGINYGYTF. Written as DNA, the CDR3 is TGTGCCAGCAGCCCCGGACAGGGCATTAACTATGGCTACACCTTC. This chain links TRBV6-6 with TRBJ1-2; the match to TRBD1 covers 8 bases. Per the germline V gene, CDR1 is MNHNY and CDR2 is SVGAGI (reference sequence). CDR3 length: 15 residues. J gave up 1 base and V 6 bases, and 7 bases lay outside the gene matches.